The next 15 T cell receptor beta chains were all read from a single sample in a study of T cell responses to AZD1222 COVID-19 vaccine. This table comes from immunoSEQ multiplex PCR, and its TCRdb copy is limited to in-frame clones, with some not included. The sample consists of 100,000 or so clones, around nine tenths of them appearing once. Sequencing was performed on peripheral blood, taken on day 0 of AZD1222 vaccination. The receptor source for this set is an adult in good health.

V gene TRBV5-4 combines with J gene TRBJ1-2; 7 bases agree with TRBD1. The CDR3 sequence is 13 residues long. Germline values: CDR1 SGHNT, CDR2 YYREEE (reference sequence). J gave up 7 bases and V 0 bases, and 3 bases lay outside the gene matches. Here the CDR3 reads CASSLGGGGGYTF. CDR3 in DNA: TGTGCCAGCAGCTTGGGAGGGGGCGGTGGCTACACCTTC. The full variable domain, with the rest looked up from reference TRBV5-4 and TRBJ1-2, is ETGVTQSPTHLIKTRGQQVTLRCSSQSGHNTVSWYQQALGQGPQFIFQYYREEENGRGNFPPRFSGLQFPNYSSELNVNALELDDSALYLCASSLGGGGGYTFGSGTRLTVV.

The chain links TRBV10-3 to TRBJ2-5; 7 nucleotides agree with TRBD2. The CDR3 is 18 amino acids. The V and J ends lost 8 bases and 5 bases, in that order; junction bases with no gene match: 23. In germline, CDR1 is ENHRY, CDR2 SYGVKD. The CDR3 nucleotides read TGTGCCATCGGAAGGACTCGGGCAGCCGGGAGGACCCGGGAGACCCAGTACTTC. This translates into CAIGRTRAAGRTRETQYF.

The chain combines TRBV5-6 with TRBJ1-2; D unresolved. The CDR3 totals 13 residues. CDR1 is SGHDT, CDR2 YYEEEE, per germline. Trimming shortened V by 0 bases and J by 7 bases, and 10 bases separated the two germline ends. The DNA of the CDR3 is TGTGCCAGCAGCTTGGAGTCAGAGGGTGGCTACACCTTC. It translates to CASSLESEGGYTF.

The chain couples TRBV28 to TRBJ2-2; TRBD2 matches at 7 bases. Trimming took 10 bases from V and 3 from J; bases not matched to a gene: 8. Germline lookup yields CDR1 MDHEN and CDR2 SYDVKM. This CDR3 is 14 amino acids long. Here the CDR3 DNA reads TGTGCCACCGGAAGTGGGGGGGACACCGGGGAGCTGTTTTTT. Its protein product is CATGSGGDTGELFF.

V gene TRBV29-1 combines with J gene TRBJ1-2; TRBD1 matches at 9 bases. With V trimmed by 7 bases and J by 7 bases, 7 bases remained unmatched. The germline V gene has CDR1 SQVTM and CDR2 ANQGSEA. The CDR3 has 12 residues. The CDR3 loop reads CSAYSQGAGYTF. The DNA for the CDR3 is TGCAGCGCATATTCACAGGGGGCTGGCTACACCTTC.

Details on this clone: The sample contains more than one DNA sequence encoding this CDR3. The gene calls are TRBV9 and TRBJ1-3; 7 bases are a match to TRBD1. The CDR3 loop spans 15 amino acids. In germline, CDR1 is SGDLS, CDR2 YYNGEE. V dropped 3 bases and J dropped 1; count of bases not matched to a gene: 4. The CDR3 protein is CASSEGGLSGNTIYF. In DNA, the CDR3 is TGTGCCAGCAGCGAAGGGGGCTTATCTGGAAACACCATATATTTT. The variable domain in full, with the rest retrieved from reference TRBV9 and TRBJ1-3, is DSGVTQTPKHLITATGQRVTLRCSPRSGDLSVYWYQQSLDQGLQFLIQYYNGEERAKGNILERFSAQQFPDLHSELNLSSLELGDSALYFCASSEGGLSGNTIYFGEGSWLTVV.

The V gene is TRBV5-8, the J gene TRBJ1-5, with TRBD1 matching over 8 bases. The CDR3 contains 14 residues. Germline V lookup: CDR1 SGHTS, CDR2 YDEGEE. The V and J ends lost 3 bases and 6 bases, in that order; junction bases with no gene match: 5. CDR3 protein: CASSYGQGGQPQHF. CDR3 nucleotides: TGTGCCAGCAGCTACGGACAGGGAGGTCAGCCCCAGCATTTT.

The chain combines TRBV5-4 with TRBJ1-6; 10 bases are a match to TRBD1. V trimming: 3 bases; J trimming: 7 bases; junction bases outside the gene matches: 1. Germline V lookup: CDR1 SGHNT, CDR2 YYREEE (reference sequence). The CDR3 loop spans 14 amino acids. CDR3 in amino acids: CASSSGQGNSPLHF. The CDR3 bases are TGTGCCAGCAGCTCGGGACAGGGGAATTCACCCCTCCACTTT.

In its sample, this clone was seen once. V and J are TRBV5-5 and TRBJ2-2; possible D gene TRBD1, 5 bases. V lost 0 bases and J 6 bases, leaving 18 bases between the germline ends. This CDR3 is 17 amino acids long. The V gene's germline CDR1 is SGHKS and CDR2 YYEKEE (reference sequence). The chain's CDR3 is CASSLVGPGLAPGELFF. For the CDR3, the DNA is TGTGCCAGCAGCTTGGTGGGGCCCGGGTTAGCACCCGGGGAGCTGTTTTTT.

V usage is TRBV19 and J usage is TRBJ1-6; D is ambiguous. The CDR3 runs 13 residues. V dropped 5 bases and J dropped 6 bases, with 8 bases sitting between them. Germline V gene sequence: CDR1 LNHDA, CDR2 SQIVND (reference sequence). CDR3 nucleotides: TGTGCCAGTAGTCGTACCGCTAATTCACCCCTCCACTTT. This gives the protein CASSRTANSPLHF. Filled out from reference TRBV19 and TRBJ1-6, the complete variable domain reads DGGITQSPKYLFRKEGQNVTLSCEQNLNHDAMYWYRQDPGQGLRLIYYSQIVNDFQKGDIAEGYSVSREKKESFPLTVTSAQKNPTAFYLCASSRTANSPLHFGNGTRLTVT.

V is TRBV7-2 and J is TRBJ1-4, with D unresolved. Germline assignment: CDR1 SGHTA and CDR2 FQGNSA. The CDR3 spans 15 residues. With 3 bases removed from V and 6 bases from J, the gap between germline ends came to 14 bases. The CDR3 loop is CASSFVRAPYEKLFF. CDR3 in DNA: TGTGCCAGCAGCTTCGTAAGGGCCCCGTATGAAAAACTGTTTTTT.

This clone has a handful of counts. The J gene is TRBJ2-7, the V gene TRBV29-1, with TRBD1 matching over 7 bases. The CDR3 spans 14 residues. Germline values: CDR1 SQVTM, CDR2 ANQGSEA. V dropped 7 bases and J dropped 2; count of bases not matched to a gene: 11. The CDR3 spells CSAYLGTATYEQYF. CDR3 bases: TGCAGCGCATATTTAGGGACAGCGACCTACGAGCAGTACTTC.

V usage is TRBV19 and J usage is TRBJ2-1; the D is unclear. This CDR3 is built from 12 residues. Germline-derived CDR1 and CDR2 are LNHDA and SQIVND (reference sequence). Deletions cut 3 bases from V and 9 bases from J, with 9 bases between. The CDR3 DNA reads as TGTGCCAGTAGTATGCCCAGAAGTGAGCAGTTCTTC. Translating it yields CASSMPRSEQFF.

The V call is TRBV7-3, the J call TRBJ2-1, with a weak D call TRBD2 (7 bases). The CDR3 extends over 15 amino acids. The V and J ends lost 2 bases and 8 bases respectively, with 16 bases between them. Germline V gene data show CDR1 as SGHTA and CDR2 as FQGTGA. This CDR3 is CASSLDRTGGYEQFF. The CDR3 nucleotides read TGTGCCAGCAGCTTAGACAGGACGGGGGGTTATGAGCAGTTCTTC.

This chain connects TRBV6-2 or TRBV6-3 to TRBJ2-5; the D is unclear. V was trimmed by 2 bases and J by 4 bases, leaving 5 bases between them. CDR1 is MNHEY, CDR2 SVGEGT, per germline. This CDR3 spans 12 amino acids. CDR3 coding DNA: TGTGCCAGCAGTTACGGGCGAGAGACCCAGTACTTC. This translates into CASSYGRETQYF.